Detailed here is one T cell receptor beta chain. Its antigen is undetermined. Next came a second PCR, run for about 6 to 11 cycles, which used a sample-barcoded 5' primer along with a J-beta primer mix. TCRdb fed the 5' RACE reads into MiXCR, producing one record per CDR3 protein. The sample contains roughly 730,000 distinct CDR3 sequences, 45% to 70% of which appear only once. Isolated PBMCs totaled at least 6 million in each sample. Total RNA extracted from each sample amounted to at least 6 micrograms. This sample was taken from a study of blood T cells in healthy people across ages. The length of the CDR3 is 14 residues. V lost 5 bases, J lost 11 bases, and 8 bases stayed unmatched. Broader study findings: Diversity of TCR beta per million T cells declined in a roughly linear way with age. With naive T cell percentage, TCR beta diversity showed a strong correlation.

The sequence came from a man between 40 and 49 years old in good health. V gene TRBV12-3 or TRBV12-4 combines with J gene TRBJ2-5; 13 nucleotides line up with TRBD2. Material: blood. The CDR3 sequence: CASSVRLAGGEQYF. CDR3 in DNA: TGTGCCAGCAGTGTGCGACTAGCGGGAGGAGAGCAGTACTTC.